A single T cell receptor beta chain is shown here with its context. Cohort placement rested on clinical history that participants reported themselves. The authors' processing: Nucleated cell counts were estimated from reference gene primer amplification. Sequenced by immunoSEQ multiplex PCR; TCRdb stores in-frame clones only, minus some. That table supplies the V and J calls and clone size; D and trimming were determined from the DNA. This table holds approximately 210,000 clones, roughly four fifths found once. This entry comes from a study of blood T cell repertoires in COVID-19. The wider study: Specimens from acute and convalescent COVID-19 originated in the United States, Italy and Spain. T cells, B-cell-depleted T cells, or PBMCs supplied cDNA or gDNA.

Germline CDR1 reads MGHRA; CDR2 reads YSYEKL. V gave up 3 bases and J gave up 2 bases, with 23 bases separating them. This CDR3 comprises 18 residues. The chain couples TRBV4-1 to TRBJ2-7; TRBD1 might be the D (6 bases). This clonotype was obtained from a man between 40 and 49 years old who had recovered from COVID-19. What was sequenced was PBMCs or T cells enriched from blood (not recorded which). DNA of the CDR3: TGCGCCAGCAGCCAGGGCCCCCGGACAGCCTGGACCCCCTACGAGCAGTACTTC. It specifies CASSQGPRTAWTPYEQYF.